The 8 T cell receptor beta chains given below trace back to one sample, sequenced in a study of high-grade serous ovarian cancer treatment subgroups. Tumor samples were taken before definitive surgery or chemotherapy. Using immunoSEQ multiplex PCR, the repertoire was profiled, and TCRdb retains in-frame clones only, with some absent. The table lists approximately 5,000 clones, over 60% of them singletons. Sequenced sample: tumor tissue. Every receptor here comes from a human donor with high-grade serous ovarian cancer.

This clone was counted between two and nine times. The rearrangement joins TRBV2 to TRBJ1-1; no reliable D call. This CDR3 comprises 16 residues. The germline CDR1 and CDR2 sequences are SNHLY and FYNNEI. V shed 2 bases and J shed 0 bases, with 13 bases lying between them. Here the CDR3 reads CASSEYVGRMNTEAFF. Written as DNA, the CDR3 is TGTGCCAGCAGTGAATACGTCGGACGGATGAACACTGAAGCTTTCTTT. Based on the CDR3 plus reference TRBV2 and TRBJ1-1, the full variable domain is EPEVTQTPSHQVTQMGQEVILRCVPISNHLYFYWYRQILGQKVEFLVSFYNNEISEKSEIFDDQFSVERPDGSNFTLKIRSTKLEDSAMYFCASSEYVGRMNTEAFFGQGTRLTVV.

CDR3 protein: CAWSVGRTGGSPLHF. The CDR3 DNA is TGTGCCTGGAGTGTAGGACGGACAGGGGGTTCACCCCTCCACTTT. The chain links TRBV30 to TRBJ1-6; 10 nucleotides match TRBD1. The CDR3 runs to 15 residues. The germline CDR1 and CDR2 sequences are GTSNPN and SVGIG (reference sequence). With 0 bases clipped from V and 9 bases from J, the junction kept 5 bases outside the gene matches. The full variable domain, its missing parts supplied by reference TRBV30 and TRBJ1-6, is SQTIHQWPATLVQPVGSPLSLECTVEGTSNPNLYWYRQAAGRGLQLLFYSVGIGQISSEVPQNLSASRPQDRQFILSSKKLLLSDSGFYLCAWSVGRTGGSPLHFGNGTRLTVT.

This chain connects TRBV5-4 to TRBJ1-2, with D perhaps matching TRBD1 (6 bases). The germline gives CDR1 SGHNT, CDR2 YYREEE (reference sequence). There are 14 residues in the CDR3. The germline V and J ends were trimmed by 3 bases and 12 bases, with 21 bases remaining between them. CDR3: CASSSLRGGESNTF. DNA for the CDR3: TGTGCCAGCAGCTCCCTCCGGGGGGGCGAGAGTAACACCTTC.

The CDR3 region is CASSLATGGVYNEQFF. CDR3 sequence (DNA): TGCGCCAGCAGCTTGGCAACCGGGGGCGTCTACAATGAGCAGTTCTTC. The J gene is TRBJ2-1, the V gene TRBV5-1; perhaps D is TRBD1 or TRBD2 (6 bases each). CDR3 size: 16 residues. V gave up 0 bases and J gave up 3 bases, with 13 bases separating them. Germline values: CDR1 SGHRS, CDR2 YFSETQ.

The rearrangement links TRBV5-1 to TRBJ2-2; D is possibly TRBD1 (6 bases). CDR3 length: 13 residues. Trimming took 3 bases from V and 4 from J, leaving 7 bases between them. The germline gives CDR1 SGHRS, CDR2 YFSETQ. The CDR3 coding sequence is TGCGCCAGCAGCTCGGACAGCACCGGGGAGCTGTTTTTT. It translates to CASSSDSTGELFF.

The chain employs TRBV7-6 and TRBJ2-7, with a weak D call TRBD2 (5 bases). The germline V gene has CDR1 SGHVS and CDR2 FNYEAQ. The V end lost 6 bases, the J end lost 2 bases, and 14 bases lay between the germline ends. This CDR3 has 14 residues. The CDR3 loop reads CASRQFIGAYEQYF. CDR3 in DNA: TGTGCCAGCAGGCAGTTTATCGGGGCCTACGAGCAGTACTTC.

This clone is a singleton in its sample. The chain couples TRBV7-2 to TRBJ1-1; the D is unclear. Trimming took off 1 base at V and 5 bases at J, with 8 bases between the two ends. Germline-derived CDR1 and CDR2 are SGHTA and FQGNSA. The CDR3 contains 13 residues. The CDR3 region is CASSLGSGTEAFF. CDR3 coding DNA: TGTGCCAGCAGCTTAGGGTCGGGAACTGAAGCTTTCTTT.

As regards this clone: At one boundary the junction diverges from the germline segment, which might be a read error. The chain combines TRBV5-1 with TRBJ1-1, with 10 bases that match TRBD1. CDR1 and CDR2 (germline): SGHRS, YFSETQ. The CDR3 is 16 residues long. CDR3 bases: TGTGCCAGCAGCGGCGCCGGGACAGGGGATAACACTGAAGCTTTCTTT. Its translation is CASSGAGTGDNTEAFF. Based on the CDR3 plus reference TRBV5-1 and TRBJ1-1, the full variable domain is KAGVTQTPRYLIKTRGQQVTLSCSPISGHRSVSWYQQTPGQGLQFLFEYFSETQRNKGNFPGRFSGRQFSNSRSEMNVSTLELGDSALYLCASSGAGTGDNTEAFFGQGTRLTVV.